This T cell receptor (beta chain) is drawn from a study of T cell responses to AZD1222 COVID-19 vaccine. Study results and limitations: Reports say nearly half of spike-specific TCRs go after unmutated variant regions. The study found vaccine-associated CD4 TCRs spanning spike, dominant at 160-218 and 743-854. Just five to seven people given AZD1222 tested seropositive at baseline. A mostly white British donor set with more females was recruited, and clonal diversity was possibly underestimated.

Trimming took off 3 bases at V and 2 bases at J, with 14 bases between the two ends. The germline V gene has CDR1 LGHDT and CDR2 YNNKEL (reference sequence). CDR3 size: 16 residues. Of note for this clone: Its antigen is as yet unknown.

Generated by immunoSEQ multiplex PCR, the TCRdb table keeps only in-frame clones and is missing some. The sample contains roughly 70,000 clones, less than 85% of which appear only once. The chain employs TRBV3-1 (or the pseudogene TRBV3-2) and TRBJ1-3, with D possibly being TRBD1 (5 bases). Sequenced here: peripheral blood, sampled on day 0 of MenACWY control vaccination. The receptor comes from an adult in good health. The CDR3 sequence: CASSQKSAGAGNTIYF. DNA for the CDR3: TGTGCCAGCAGCCAGAAGAGTGCGGGGGCTGGAAACACCATATATTTT.